The 31 T cell receptor beta chains given below trace back to one sample, sequenced in a study of control samples from healthy donors and cancer patients. Repertoires were generated with immunoSEQ multiplex PCR, while TCRdb's copy carries only in-frame clones and drops some. In the table there are under 300,000 clones, roughly 80% of which are singletons. Sequencing input: PBMCs. These receptor sequences come from a woman in her fifties or sixties with lung cancer.

V and J are TRBV28 and TRBJ2-3; 8 bases line up with TRBD2. The germline V gene encodes CDR1 MDHEN and CDR2 SYDVKM. V shed 7 bases and J 5 bases; nucleotides not matched to a gene: 26. This CDR3 region has 20 residues. The CDR3 region has the DNA TGTGCCAGCACCCTCGGGAGGGTCTTACTAGCGGACACCTGGGGAGATACGCAGTATTTT. Translating it yields CASTLGRVLLADTWGDTQYF.

The sample holds one count of this clone. The gene calls are TRBV6-5 and TRBJ1-1; D perhaps matches TRBD1 (6 bases). With 5 bases removed from V and 1 base from J, the gap between germline ends came to 11 bases. This CDR3 is built from 14 residues. The V gene's germline CDR1 is MNHEY and CDR2 SVGAGI. CDR3: CASSPRGGNTEAFF. In nucleotides, the CDR3 is TGTGCCAGCAGTCCGCGAGGGGGGAACACTGAAGCTTTCTTT.

The rearrangement joins TRBV27 to TRBJ1-2; no firm D call. Germline lookup yields CDR1 MNHEY and CDR2 SMNVEV (reference sequence). Trimming cost V 2 bases and J 3 bases, with 10 bases left between them. The CDR3 length is 14 residues. The CDR3 DNA reads TGTGCCAGCAGTTTACTTTCGGGTGACTATGGCTACACCTTC. As protein: CASSLLSGDYGYTF.

This clone was seen only once. The chain links TRBV7-9 to TRBJ1-1; D may be TRBD1 (5 bases). The germline gives CDR1 SEHNR, CDR2 FQNEAQ (reference sequence). The CDR3 sequence is 15 residues long. Trimming removed 0 bases from V and 6 bases from J, with 14 bases in between. CDR3 nucleotides: TGTGCCAGCAGCTTAGCCCGGGGCGATCGCTCTGAAGCTTTCTTT. It translates to CASSLARGDRSEAFF.

This chain connects TRBV11-1 to TRBJ1-1; D is ambiguous. The CDR3 length is 13 residues. Germline V gene lookup returns CDR1 SGHAT and CDR2 FQDESV (reference sequence). V gave up 1 base and J gave up 6 bases, with 9 bases separating them. The CDR3 here is CASSLVKGSEAFF. Written as DNA, the CDR3 is TGTGCCAGCAGCTTAGTCAAGGGCTCTGAAGCTTTCTTT.

This rearrangement joins TRBV18 to TRBJ2-3; 7 nucleotides match TRBD1. Germline V gives CDR1 KGHSH, CDR2 LQKENI. J gave up 2 bases and V 3 bases, and 5 bases lay outside the gene matches. There are 15 residues in the CDR3. CDR3 sequence: CASSPPGQSTDTQYF. The CDR3 DNA reads as TGTGCCAGCTCACCCCCGGGACAGTCCACAGATACGCAGTATTTT.

This chain connects TRBV9 to TRBJ1-3; no definite D call. V was trimmed by 0 bases and J by 3 bases, leaving 4 bases between them. CDR3 length: 13 amino acids. Looked up from germline, CDR1 is SGDLS and CDR2 is YYNGEE. The CDR3 sequence: CASSVENGNTIYF. The CDR3 coding sequence is TGTGCCAGCAGCGTAGAAAATGGAAACACCATATATTTT.

This sequence joins TRBV5-1 and TRBJ2-1; D not certain. The germline V gene encodes CDR1 SGHRS and CDR2 YFSETQ. V lost 0 bases to trimming and J lost 1 base, with 11 bases between them. CDR3 length: 16 amino acids. The CDR3 sequence: CASSLGTASSYNEQFF. For the CDR3, the DNA is TGCGCCAGCAGCTTGGGAACGGCCAGTTCCTACAATGAGCAGTTCTTC.

The V gene is TRBV10-1, the J gene TRBJ1-1; unclear D gene. Trimming left V 6 bases short and J 3 bases short, with 11 bases between. CDR3 length equals 13 residues. Germline CDR1 is WNHNN and CDR2 is SYGVQD (reference sequence). Here the CDR3 DNA reads TGCGCCAGCAGCTACAAAGTGGACACTGAAGCTTTCTTT. Translated, it gives CASSYKVDTEAFF.

This sequence joins TRBV5-1 and TRBJ1-2; D is perhaps TRBD1 (6 bases). The CDR3 runs 15 residues. V lost 0 bases to trimming and J lost 2 bases, with 11 bases between them. Germline loops: CDR1 SGHRS, CDR2 YFSETQ. The CDR3 is CASSLGGGPNYGYTF. The CDR3 DNA reads as TGCGCCAGCAGCTTGGGCGGGGGCCCGAACTATGGCTACACCTTC.

This clone appeared a single time. In nucleotides, the CDR3 is TGTGCCAGCAGCCCGGGACTAGCGGTCGAGCAGTACTTC. Translation: CASSPGLAVEQYF. The rearrangement uses TRBV5-8 and TRBJ2-7, with 11 bases fitting TRBD2. The ends lost 4 bases at V and 6 bases at J; junction bases unmatched: 3. CDR1 and CDR2 from the germline V gene are SGHTS and YDEGEE. The CDR3 runs 13 residues.

The chain couples TRBV11-1 to TRBJ2-2; no firm D call. Germline assignment: CDR1 SGHAT and CDR2 FQDESV (reference sequence). The V end was cut by 6 bases, the J end by 7 bases, with 9 bases between. The length of the CDR3 is 12 residues. The CDR3 DNA reads as TGTGCCAGCAGTCCCTATCACGGGGAGCTGTTTTTT. It is translated as CASSPYHGELFF.

The CDR3, as DNA: TGTGCCAGCGGGGCAGTACCCTATCGTGATGGCTACACCTTC. Translation: CASGAVPYRDGYTF. V and J are TRBV27 and TRBJ1-2; maybe TRBD1 (5 bases). The germline gives CDR1 MNHEY, CDR2 SMNVEV (reference sequence). V gave up 8 bases and J gave up 6 bases, with 19 bases separating them. The CDR3 covers 14 residues.

The chain uses TRBV3-1 (or the pseudogene TRBV3-2) and TRBJ1-2; 7 nucleotides agree with TRBD1. With 0 bases clipped from V and 8 bases from J, the junction kept 9 bases outside the gene matches. Germline values: CDR1 LGHDT, CDR2 YNNKEL (reference sequence). The CDR3 is made up of 15 amino acids. CDR3 amino acids: CASSQDPQGRSGYTF. The DNA for the CDR3 is TGTGCCAGCAGCCAAGACCCACAGGGGAGGAGCGGCTACACCTTC.

The chain recombines TRBV5-1 with TRBJ2-2; D remains ambiguous. CDR3 size: 13 residues. Germline loops: CDR1 SGHRS, CDR2 YFSETQ. Trimming stripped 2 bases from V and 5 bases from J, with 7 bases between. CDR3: CASSFQLTGELFF. The CDR3 DNA follows: TGCGCCAGCAGCTTTCAGCTTACCGGGGAGCTGTTTTTT.

In nucleotides, the CDR3 is TGTGCCAGCTCACCGGACGGCGGTTTCATGGATACGCAGTATTTT. Translation: CASSPDGGFMDTQYF. The V and J genes are TRBV18 and TRBJ2-3, with D uncertain. Germline loops: CDR1 KGHSH, CDR2 LQKENI. The CDR3 loop spans 15 amino acids. Trimming shortened V by 3 bases and J by 6 bases, and 16 bases separated the two germline ends.

This clone has just one count. The chain combines TRBV21-1 with TRBJ2-7; TRBD1 reflects the table's D call only, with no check against the DNA. TRBV21-1 is annotated as a pseudogene. The CDR3 loop spans 15 amino acids. The CDR3 nucleotides are TGTGCCAGCAGCCGCCGGGACAGGCCCTCTTACGAGCAGTACTTC. It is translated as CASSRRDRPSYEQYF.

The chain joins TRBV6-2 or TRBV6-3 to TRBJ1-2; possible D gene TRBD1, 6 bases. CDR1 and CDR2 (germline): MNHEY, SVGEGT. The CDR3 length is 15 residues. Between the trimmed V and J ends, which lost 5 bases and 4 bases, there was a span of 17 bases. The CDR3 reads CASSGRQETAYGYTF. CDR3 in DNA: TGTGCCAGCAGTGGGAGACAGGAAACCGCCTATGGCTACACCTTC.

Concerning this clone itself: Because the CDR3's place on the DNA is in doubt, the DNA is left out and the CDR3 is given as listed by TCRdb. This chain connects TRBV27 to TRBJ1-1; the table's D call, TRBD1, was not checked against the DNA. CDR1 and CDR2 from the germline V gene are MNHEY and SMNVEV (reference sequence). From its first to its last residue, the CDR3 has 13 amino acids. Here the CDR3 reads CASSSSDRTEAFF.

J is TRBJ1-1 and V is TRBV3-1 (or the pseudogene TRBV3-2); the D is unclear. Trimming shortened V by 0 bases and J by 5 bases, and 13 bases separated the two germline ends. The CDR3 has 15 residues. The germline V gene encodes CDR1 LGHDT and CDR2 YNNKEL (reference sequence). In DNA form, the CDR3 reads TGTGCCAGCAGCCAAGATGTTGGTGGAGGGACTGAAGCTTTCTTT. Its protein is CASSQDVGGGTEAFF.

The rearrangement links TRBV19 to TRBJ2-1; 12 nucleotides agree with TRBD2. V trimming: 3 bases; J trimming: 11 bases; junction bases outside the gene matches: 11. The CDR3 runs to 16 residues. In germline, CDR1 is LNHDA, CDR2 SQIVND (reference sequence). The CDR3 reads CASSMLLSSGGAKQFF. For the CDR3, the DNA is TGTGCCAGTAGTATGTTGTTGTCTAGCGGGGGGGCCAAGCAGTTCTTC.

CDR3 amino acids: CASSVGPTGELFF. The CDR3 DNA sequence: TGTGCCAGCAGCGTGGGACCCACCGGGGAGCTGTTTTTT. This sequence joins TRBV3-1 (or the pseudogene TRBV3-2) and TRBJ2-2, with D tentatively TRBD1 or TRBD2 (5 bases each). V was cut by 5 bases and J by 4 bases, with 8 bases left in between. CDR1 and CDR2 (germline): LGHDT, YNNKEL (reference sequence). The CDR3 extends over 13 amino acids.

The V call is TRBV24-1, the J call TRBJ2-1; possibly TRBD1 for D (7 bases). The CDR3 sequence is 15 residues long. The germline V and J ends were trimmed by 2 bases and 3 bases, with 10 bases remaining between them. CDR1 is KGHDR, CDR2 SFDVKD, per germline. The CDR3 nucleotides are TGTGCCACCAGTGATTCAGGGGGACTCTACAATGAGCAGTTCTTC. Translation gives CATSDSGGLYNEQFF.

The chain employs TRBV5-6 and TRBJ1-4; D call uncertain. Trimming took 0 bases from V and 0 from J, leaving 9 bases between them. The length of the CDR3 is 16 residues. CDR1 is SGHDT and CDR2 is YYEEEE in the germline V gene. CDR3 amino acids: CASSLDRIATNEKLFF. In nucleotides, the CDR3 is TGTGCCAGCAGCTTGGATAGGATTGCAACTAATGAAAAACTGTTTTTT.

The table lists this clone with a count of one. The rearrangement uses TRBV5-1 and TRBJ1-2; D is ambiguous. Germline CDR1 reads SGHRS; CDR2 reads YFSETQ. This CDR3 contains 15 residues. With 4 bases removed from V and 4 bases from J, the gap between germline ends came to 17 bases. The CDR3 here is CASSLDTSRSYGYTF. DNA of the CDR3: TGCGCCAGCAGCCTCGATACCAGCCGATCCTATGGCTACACCTTC.

The rearrangement joins TRBV30 to TRBJ1-3; D is ambiguous. Germline-derived CDR1 and CDR2 are GTSNPN and SVGIG (reference sequence). There are 12 residues in the CDR3. The V end was cut by 3 bases, the J end by 8 bases, with 11 bases between. The CDR3 is CAWSGTGDTIYF. Here the CDR3 DNA reads TGTGCCTGGAGCGGAACCGGGGACACCATATATTTT. Supplemented by reference TRBV30 and TRBJ1-3, the full variable domain reads SQTIHQWPATLVQPVGSPLSLECTVEGTSNPNLYWYRQAAGRGLQLLFYSVGIGQISSEVPQNLSASRPQDRQFILSSKKLLLSDSGFYLCAWSGTGDTIYFGEGSWLTVV.

This chain joins TRBV7-3 and TRBJ2-3; D gene uncertain. Germline V gives CDR1 SGHTA, CDR2 FQGTGA. V shed 0 bases and J shed 6 bases, with 7 bases lying between them. The CDR3 covers 13 residues. The chain's CDR3 is CASSLTPTDTQYF. The CDR3 DNA reads TGTGCCAGCAGCTTAACCCCCACCGATACGCAGTATTTT.

V gene TRBV6-5 combines with J gene TRBJ1-5; D gene uncertain. CDR3 length: 16 amino acids. V gave up 3 bases and J gave up 3 bases, with 15 bases separating them. CDR1 MNHEY and CDR2 SVGAGI come from the germline V gene. CDR3 sequence reads: CASSYNSPANNQPQHF. CDR3 DNA sequence: TGTGCCAGCAGTTATAATTCCCCCGCGAACAATCAGCCCCAGCATTTT.

This chain joins TRBV6-5 and TRBJ1-1; a weak D match, TRBD1 (6 bases). The CDR3 covers 15 residues. Trimming left V 0 bases short and J 0 bases short, with 8 bases between. Germline V gene lookup returns CDR1 MNHEY and CDR2 SVGAGI. The DNA for the CDR3 is TGTGCCAGCAGTTACTCGGGACACCTGAACACTGAAGCTTTCTTT. It specifies CASSYSGHLNTEAFF.

This clone was recorded once. The chain combines TRBV15 with TRBJ2-1; 8 nucleotides agree with TRBD2. Trimming cost V 4 bases and J 3 bases; bases outside gene matches: 8. The CDR3 contains 16 residues. The germline gives CDR1 LNHNV, CDR2 YYDKDF (reference sequence). The CDR3 sequence: CATSKGGTSIYNEQFF. The CDR3 DNA reads as TGTGCCACCAGCAAGGGGGGGACTAGTATCTACAATGAGCAGTTCTTC.

The chain couples TRBV5-6 to TRBJ2-5; no clear D. The CDR3 has 12 residues. V lost 2 bases and J 1 base, leaving 3 bases between the germline ends. Germline V gene data show CDR1 as SGHDT and CDR2 as YYEEEE. This CDR3 is CASSLTQETQYF. In DNA, the CDR3 is TGTGCCAGCAGCTTAACCCAAGAGACCCAGTACTTC. Full variable domain (outside the CDR3, taken from reference TRBV5-6 and TRBJ2-5): DAGVTQSPTHLIKTRGQQVTLRCSPKSGHDTVSWYQQALGQGPQFIFQYYEEEERQRGNFPDRFSGHQFPNYSSELNVNALLLGDSALYLCASSLTQETQYFGPGTRLLVL.